A single sample is the source of the 29 T cell receptor beta chains below, sequenced in a study of regulatory T cells in long-lasting Graves disease. To make TCR beta libraries, researchers used iRepertoire HTBI primers and Arm-PCR of CDR3 regions. MiXCR was run by TCRdb on the multiplex PCR reads, yielding one entry per CDR3 protein. The sample yields about 450,000 distinct CDR3 sequences, over 15% seen once. Time point in this sample: newly diagnosed GD, antithyroid drugs for less than 3 months. RNA from PBMCs was the source of the TCR library. The same data also contributed to another study, on T cells in Graves' hyperthyroidism and ophthalmopathy.

Sequenced here: peripheral blood mononuclear cells (PBMCs), sampled at new diagnosis, from a patient treated with antithyroid drugs. These receptor sequences come from a woman aged 25-40 years with Graves disease.

This clonotype was picked up many times. V gene TRBV6-5 combines with J gene TRBJ1-4; TRBD1 might be the D (6 bases). The V gene lost 4 bases and the J gene lost 4 bases, with 16 bases spanning the gap. Germline CDR1 is MNHEY and CDR2 is SVGAGI. The CDR3 has 16 amino acids. The CDR3 coding sequence is TGTGCCAGCAGTTCCTGGGGGAGGGGGGATAATGAAAAACTGTTTTTT. It yields the protein CASSSWGRGDNEKLFF.

The chain recombines TRBV5-5 with TRBJ2-3, with D unclear. The V and J ends lost 4 bases and 2 bases respectively, with 14 bases between them. Germline V lookup: CDR1 SGHKS, CDR2 YYEKEE (reference sequence). This CDR3 is built from 15 residues. Written as DNA, the CDR3 is TGTGCCAGCAGCCGTACCACCGGAACCACAGATACGCAGTATTTT. As protein: CASSRTTGTTDTQYF.

This sequence joins TRBV6-2 or TRBV6-3 and TRBJ2-2; D gene unclear. The CDR3 has 13 amino acids. Germline-derived CDR1 and CDR2 are MNHEY and SVGEGT. Trimming cost V 3 bases and J 2 bases, with 4 bases left between them. The CDR3 sequence is CASSYFNTGELFF. The CDR3 DNA reads as TGTGCCAGCAGTTATTTTAACACCGGGGAGCTGTTTTTT.

The CDR3 is CASSPRGTRPQHF. CDR3 DNA sequence: TGTGCCAGCTCACCCAGGGGGACAAGGCCCCAGCATTTT. The gene calls are TRBV18 and TRBJ1-5; TRBD1 matches at 7 bases. Looked up from germline, CDR1 is KGHSH and CDR2 is LQKENI. The CDR3 has 13 amino acids. J lost 9 bases, V lost 3 bases, and 5 bases had no gene match.

At least ten counts were recorded for this clonotype. The genes are TRBV28 and TRBJ2-7; 7 nucleotides agree with TRBD2. The germline gives CDR1 MDHEN, CDR2 SYDVKM. V lost 1 base to trimming and J lost 7 bases; unmatched junction nucleotides: 13. This CDR3 is built from 16 residues. CDR3 sequence (DNA): TGTGCCAGCAGTTTATCCTATTCCGGGAGGCTGGGGGAGCAGTACTTC. Protein product: CASSLSYSGRLGEQYF.

This clonotype appeared many times. The chain joins TRBV2 to TRBJ1-1; D perhaps matches TRBD1 (5 bases). The germline V and J ends were trimmed by 6 bases and 0 bases, with 11 bases remaining between them. CDR1 is SNHLY, CDR2 FYNNEI, per germline. The CDR3 has 14 amino acids. The CDR3 bases are TGTGCCAGCAGAGTGACAGACATGAACACTGAAGCTTTCTTT. It translates to CASRVTDMNTEAFF.

This clonotype was seen only a few times. The V and J genes are TRBV7-8 and TRBJ2-1; 8 nucleotides line up with TRBD2. The germline V gene has CDR1 SGHVS and CDR2 FQNEAQ. With 5 bases clipped from V and 0 bases from J, the junction kept 3 bases outside the gene matches. The CDR3 loop spans 15 amino acids. CDR3 sequence: CASSLSGDSYNEQFF. In nucleotides, the CDR3 is TGTGCCAGCAGCCTTAGCGGGGACTCCTACAATGAGCAGTTCTTC. Full variable domain (missing parts from reference TRBV7-8 and TRBJ2-1): GAGVSQSPRYKVAKRGQDVALRCDPISGHVSLFWYQQALGQGPEFLTYFQNEAQLDKSGLPSDRFFAERPEGSVSTLKIQRTQQEDSAVYLCASSLSGDSYNEQFFGPGTRLTVL.

The rearrangement joins TRBV29-1 to TRBJ1-1, with 10 bases aligning to TRBD1. This CDR3 has 15 amino acids. The junction had 16 bases not matched to a gene; V was cut back by 8 bases and J by 7 bases. Germline V gene lookup returns CDR1 SQVTM and CDR2 ANQGSEA. As DNA, the CDR3 is TGCAGCTCGCGATCCGGGACAGGGGCTGCACTTGAAGCTTTCTTT. Amino acids: CSSRSGTGAALEAFF.

With respect to this clonotype: Given a much more abundant clone one base away, this may be a read error. The J gene is TRBJ2-2, the V gene TRBV7-9, with D perhaps TRBD2 (6 bases). CDR3 length: 15 amino acids. Trimming pared 8 bases from V and 5 bases from J, leaving 18 bases between. Germline-derived CDR1 and CDR2 are SEHNR and FQNEAQ (reference sequence). DNA of the CDR3: TGTGCCAGCGGCCCCCCGTGGAGGGCAACCGGGGAGCTGTTTTTT. Its translation: CASGPPWRATGELFF.

This chain connects TRBV19 to TRBJ1-2; D ambiguous. The V and J ends lost 7 bases and 9 bases respectively, with 12 bases between them. This CDR3 is built from 11 residues. Germline-derived CDR1 and CDR2 are LNHDA and SQIVND (reference sequence). CDR3 coding DNA: TGTGCCAGTACCTGGGGTCCGCGCTACACCTTC. It codes for CASTWGPRYTF.

The rearrangement links TRBV4-1 to TRBJ1-5; 8 bases match TRBD1. Germline V gene data show CDR1 as MGHRA and CDR2 as YSYEKL. Trimming cost V 3 bases and J 3 bases; bases outside gene matches: 10. The CDR3 is made up of 17 amino acids. The chain's CDR3 is CASSHPLGQAFNQPQHF. The CDR3 bases are TGCGCCAGCAGCCACCCCCTGGGACAGGCTTTCAATCAGCCCCAGCATTTT.

This clonotype was picked up many times. The gene calls are TRBV2 and TRBJ2-3; D might be TRBD1 (6 bases). V lost 2 bases, J lost 4 bases, and 13 bases lay in between. CDR3 size: 15 residues. Germline lookup yields CDR1 SNHLY and CDR2 FYNNEI. DNA of the CDR3: TGTGCCAGCAGTGAACTGTCACAGGGAGCAGATACGCAGTATTTT. Its protein product is CASSELSQGADTQYF.

This clonotype came up many times. CDR3 nucleotides: TGTGCCAGCAGTCAAGGGGGGGGCGCCTCTGGAAACACCATATATTTT. Translation gives CASSQGGGASGNTIYF. The V gene is TRBV28, the J gene TRBJ1-3, with D possibly matching TRBD1 (6 bases). This CDR3 has 16 amino acids. Trimming removed 5 bases at V and 0 bases at J, with 14 bases between. Germline V gene sequence: CDR1 MDHEN, CDR2 SYDVKM.

The chain has TRBV13 and TRBJ2-7, with 8 bases matching TRBD2. The CDR3 is 16 amino acids. The germline V gene encodes CDR1 PRHDT and CDR2 FYEKMQ (reference sequence). The J segment lost 4 bases and the V segment lost 4 bases, leaving 12 bases of the junction unmatched. The CDR3 DNA follows: TGTGCCAGCAGCTATCCCTCCGGGGGGGGGAGTTACGAGCAGTACTTC. Protein sequence: CASSYPSGGGSYEQYF. The variable domain in full, completed from reference TRBV13 and TRBJ2-7, reads AAGVIQSPRHLIKEKRETATLKCYPIPRHDTVYWYQQGPGQDPQFLISFYEKMQSDKGSIPDRFSAQQFSDYHSELNMSSLELGDSALYFCASSYPSGGGSYEQYFGPGTRLTVT.

The chain employs TRBV10-3 and TRBJ1-4; the D gene is possibly TRBD1 (5 bases). The germline V and J ends were trimmed by 3 bases and 5 bases, with 16 bases remaining between them. Germline lookup yields CDR1 ENHRY and CDR2 SYGVKD. The CDR3 is 16 amino acids. This CDR3 is CAISDRSRDQNEKLFF. CDR3 DNA: TGTGCCATCAGTGACCGTAGCCGGGACCAGAATGAAAAACTGTTTTTT.

This clonotype came up a few times. In nucleotides, the CDR3 is TGCGCCAGCAGCCGAAGGGCAGGGGATCCTGAAGCTTTCTTT. Its protein is CASSRRAGDPEAFF. This chain connects TRBV4-1 to TRBJ1-1; D might be TRBD1 (6 bases). CDR3 length: 14 residues. Trimming left V 4 bases short and J 6 bases short, with 15 bases between. Germline V gene lookup returns CDR1 MGHRA and CDR2 YSYEKL.

This clonotype was seen repeatedly, ten times or more. The gene calls are TRBV12-3 or TRBV12-4 and TRBJ2-7; D call uncertain. V was trimmed by 6 bases and J by 7 bases, leaving 13 bases between them. This CDR3 region has 12 residues. In DNA, the CDR3 is TGTGCCAGCAGCTCCCAGCCCCGGGAGCAGTACTTC. It is translated as CASSSQPREQYF.

This clonotype has a count of ten or more. J is TRBJ2-5 and V is TRBV28; TRBD1 agrees at 10 bases. CDR1 is MDHEN and CDR2 is SYDVKM in the germline V gene. The CDR3 loop spans 15 amino acids. The V and J ends lost 4 bases and 0 bases, in that order; junction bases with no gene match: 2. In nucleotides, the CDR3 is TGTGCCAGCAGTTCAGGGACAGGGGACCAAGAGACCCAGTACTTC. This codes for CASSSGTGDQETQYF.

The sample holds many counts of this clonotype. This chain links TRBV12-3 or TRBV12-4 with TRBJ2-7, with D possibly matching TRBD1 (6 bases). V shed 8 bases and J shed 3 bases, with 17 bases lying between them. This CDR3 is 14 amino acids long. CDR3: CASPPGHRRYEQYF. The CDR3, as DNA: TGTGCCAGCCCGCCGGGACACAGGCGCTACGAGCAGTACTTC.

This clonotype was observed many times. The chain couples TRBV20-1 to TRBJ2-7; D unresolved. Deletions cut 5 bases from V and 4 bases from J, with 9 bases between. This CDR3 spans 11 amino acids. In germline, CDR1 is DFQATT, CDR2 SNEGSKA (reference sequence). CDR3 nucleotide sequence: TGCAGTGCTCGCCCTGATTACGAGCAGTACTTC. It yields the protein CSARPDYEQYF.

In this sample, this clonotype turned up many times. This chain joins TRBV5-1 and TRBJ1-1; TRBD1 might be the D (6 bases). Trimming stripped 3 bases from V and 1 base from J, with 16 bases between. CDR1 is SGHRS, CDR2 YFSETQ, per germline. This CDR3 region has 16 residues. The CDR3 loop is CASSWAPGQTNTEAFF. The CDR3 region has the DNA TGCGCCAGCAGCTGGGCACCCGGACAGACGAACACTGAAGCTTTCTTT.

This clonotype was counted at least ten times. The chain links TRBV24-1 to TRBJ2-5; TRBD1 aligns across 7 bases. Germline V lookup: CDR1 KGHDR, CDR2 SFDVKD. The V gene end was trimmed by 1 base and the J gene end by 5 bases; junction bases not matched to a gene: 6. This CDR3 is built from 15 residues. CDR3 protein: CATSDFSRGIETQYF. The CDR3 DNA sequence: TGTGCCACCAGTGATTTTAGCAGGGGGATCGAGACCCAGTACTTC.

A word on this clonotype: This may be a read error: a much more frequent sequence differs by one nucleotide. CDR3 in amino acids: CSVEWREAYEQFF. For the CDR3, the DNA is TGCAGCGTTGAATGGCGGGAGGCCTACGAGCAGTTCTTC. This chain connects TRBV29-1 to TRBJ2-1, with 8 bases aligning to TRBD2. The junction had 7 bases not matched to a gene; V was cut back by 2 bases and J by 10 bases. The germline V gene has CDR1 SQVTM and CDR2 ANQGSEA. This CDR3 comprises 13 residues.

Notes on this clonotype: This could be a read error, since a much larger clone is one nucleotide away. The V and J genes are TRBV20-1 and TRBJ2-7; a possible D gene is TRBD1 (5 bases). The CDR3 sequence is 14 residues long. V lost 5 bases, J lost 4 bases, and 18 bases lay in between. Germline CDR1 reads DFQATT; CDR2 reads SNEGSKA (reference sequence). In DNA, the CDR3 is TGCAGTGCTGGTCGGTCAGGGCAGGGTTACGAGCAGTACTTC. Protein product: CSAGRSGQGYEQYF.

This clonotype has only a few counts. This chain uses TRBV4-1 with TRBJ2-3, with 9 bases identical to TRBD1. The CDR3 is 14 residues long. Trimming took 6 bases from V and 10 from J; bases not matched to a gene: 11. Germline lookup yields CDR1 MGHRA and CDR2 YSYEKL. The CDR3, as DNA: TGCGCCAGCAGACCGGGACAGGGACGGAAGGCGCAGTATTTT. It codes for CASRPGQGRKAQYF.

This clonotype was observed at least ten times. The rearrangement uses TRBV6-1 and TRBJ2-7, with D uncertain. V dropped 8 bases and J dropped 6 bases, with 14 bases sitting between them. The CDR3 totals 12 residues. The germline V gene has CDR1 MNHNS and CDR2 SASEGT. The CDR3 reads CASSRPLGEQYF. CDR3 DNA: TGTGCCAGCTCTAGGCCGCTGGGCGAGCAGTACTTC.

This clonotype came up many times. The chain couples TRBV5-1 to TRBJ2-2; TRBD2 matches at 13 bases. The length of the CDR3 is 18 residues. J lost 0 bases, V lost 4 bases, and 6 bases had no gene match. The germline gives CDR1 SGHRS, CDR2 YFSETQ. The CDR3 reads CASSRRLAGGTNTGELFF. The CDR3 DNA sequence: TGCGCCAGCAGCCGTAGACTAGCGGGAGGAACGAACACCGGGGAGCTGTTTTTT.

This clonotype was counted at least ten times. The chain joins TRBV7-2 to TRBJ2-7; weak D call: TRBD1 (5 bases). V gave up 0 bases and J gave up 0 bases, with 18 bases separating them. The V gene's germline CDR1 is SGHTA and CDR2 FQGNSA. CDR3 length: 18 residues. The CDR3 DNA reads as TGTGCCAGCAGCTTAGCGCTAACAGGCCTATCGAGCTCCTACGAGCAGTACTTC. Amino acids: CASSLALTGLSSSYEQYF.

Note on this clonotype: One base away lies a much larger clone, so this may be a sequencing read error. The chain has TRBV13 and TRBJ2-7, with D perhaps matching TRBD1 or TRBD2 (5 bases each). The germline V and J ends were trimmed by 4 bases and 7 bases, with 20 bases remaining between them. CDR3 size: 15 residues. Per the germline V gene, CDR1 is PRHDT and CDR2 is FYEKMQ (reference sequence). The CDR3 coding sequence is TGTGCCAGCAGCTCTACATCGGGACGGTTCATTGAGCAGTACTTC. Translated, it gives CASSSTSGRFIEQYF.